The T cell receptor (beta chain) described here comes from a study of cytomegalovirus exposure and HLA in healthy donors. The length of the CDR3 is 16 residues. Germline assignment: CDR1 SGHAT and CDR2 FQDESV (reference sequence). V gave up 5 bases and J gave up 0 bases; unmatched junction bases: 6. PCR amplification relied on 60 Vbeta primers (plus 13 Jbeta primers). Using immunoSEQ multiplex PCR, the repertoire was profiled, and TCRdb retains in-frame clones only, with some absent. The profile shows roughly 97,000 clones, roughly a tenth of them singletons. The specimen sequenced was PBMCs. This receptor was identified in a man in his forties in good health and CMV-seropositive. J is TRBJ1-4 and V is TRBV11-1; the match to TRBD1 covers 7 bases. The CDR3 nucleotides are TGTGCCAGCAGCCCTCGGACAGGAGCAACTAATGAAAAACTGTTTTTT. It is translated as CASSPRTGATNEKLFF.